These 24 T cell receptor beta chains were sequenced from one sample in a study of T cell changes during pregnancy in multiple sclerosis. Sequenced by immunoSEQ multiplex PCR; TCRdb stores in-frame clones only, minus some. The table records around 31,000 clones, roughly 91% of them present only once. The specimen comprised CD4+ T cells from peripheral blood mononuclear cells, sampled in the second trimester of pregnancy. Receptor source: a female donor with multiple sclerosis, enrolled in a pregnancy study.

V usage is TRBV15 and J usage is TRBJ1-2, with D perhaps TRBD1 (5 bases). From germline, CDR1 is LNHNV and CDR2 YYDKDF (reference sequence). This CDR3 has 14 amino acids. Trimming stripped 3 bases from V and 7 bases from J, with 15 bases between. CDR3 sequence (DNA): TGTGCCACCAGCAGGGGTGGGGACTCAAGTGGCTACACCTTC. It yields the protein CATSRGGDSSGYTF. Supplemented by reference TRBV15 and TRBJ1-2, the full variable domain reads DAMVIQNPRYQVTQFGKPVTLSCSQTLNHNVMYWYQQKSSQAPKLLFHYYDKDFNNEADTPDNFQSRRPNTSFCFLDIRSPGLGDTAMYLCATSRGGDSSGYTFGSGTRLTVV.

This clone has only one observation. The V and J genes are TRBV28 and TRBJ1-1; TRBD1 matches 10 bases. Germline V gene data show CDR1 as MDHEN and CDR2 as SYDVKM. This CDR3 contains 18 residues. Trimming cost V 6 bases and J 1 base; bases outside gene matches: 14. CDR3 amino acids: CASSSRDRGRGWNTEAFF. Written as DNA, the CDR3 is TGTGCCAGCAGCAGCCGTGACAGGGGGCGAGGTTGGAACACTGAAGCTTTCTTT.

The J gene is TRBJ1-4, the V gene TRBV4-3; D not resolved. The CDR3 runs 14 residues. From germline, CDR1 is LGHNA and CDR2 YSLEER. V lost 2 bases, J lost 10 bases, and 14 bases lay in between. As DNA, the CDR3 is TGCGCCAGCAGCCAAAAAGGTGGCAGCGCAAAACTGTTTTTT. This gives the protein CASSQKGGSAKLFF.

The chain combines TRBV7-6 with TRBJ2-3; weak D call: TRBD2 (5 bases). The germline V and J ends were trimmed by 1 base and 2 bases, with 16 bases remaining between them. Looked up from germline, CDR1 is SGHVS and CDR2 is FNYEAQ. The CDR3 is 17 residues long. The CDR3 protein is CASSLGVAGILTDTQYF. In DNA, the CDR3 is TGTGCCAGCAGCTTAGGAGTCGCGGGCATTCTCACAGATACGCAGTATTTT.

The CDR3 reads CASSLDTITDTQYF. CDR3 sequence (DNA): TGCGCCAGCAGCTTGGACACCATCACAGATACGCAGTATTTT. The V call is TRBV5-1, the J call TRBJ2-3; D is uncertain. Deletions cut 0 bases from V and 2 bases from J, with 7 bases between. Germline values: CDR1 SGHRS, CDR2 YFSETQ. The CDR3 sequence is 14 residues long.

J is TRBJ2-1 and V is TRBV9; 13 nucleotides match TRBD2. Germline CDR1 reads SGDLS; CDR2 reads YYNGEE. The V segment lost 3 bases and the J segment 12 bases; nucleotides outside the gene matches: 6. This CDR3 contains 14 residues. CDR3 in amino acids: CASSELAGGWSQFF. CDR3 bases: TGTGCCAGCAGCGAACTAGCGGGAGGGTGGTCGCAGTTCTTC. The full variable domain, its missing parts supplied by reference TRBV9 and TRBJ2-1, is DSGVTQTPKHLITATGQRVTLRCSPRSGDLSVYWYQQSLDQGLQFLIQYYNGEERAKGNILERFSAQQFPDLHSELNLSSLELGDSALYFCASSELAGGWSQFFGPGTRLTVL.

This chain links TRBV7-2 with TRBJ2-3; the match to TRBD2 covers 8 bases. With V trimmed by 4 bases and J by 3 bases, 3 bases remained unmatched. This CDR3 spans 14 amino acids. Germline-derived CDR1 and CDR2 are SGHTA and FQGNSA. CDR3 region: CASSSGLATDTQYF. The CDR3 nucleotides read TGTGCCAGCAGCTCCGGACTAGCTACAGATACGCAGTATTTT.

J is TRBJ2-2 and V is TRBV7-8, with 7 bases aligning to TRBD1. The CDR3 has 17 amino acids. Germline CDR1 reads SGHVS; CDR2 reads FQNEAQ. Trimming cost V 4 bases and J 5 bases; bases outside gene matches: 13. CDR3 coding DNA: TGTGCCAGCAGCTATAGAGAGGGACAGTCCGGAACCGGGGAGCTGTTTTTT. Its translation is CASSYREGQSGTGELFF.

This chain links TRBV5-1 with TRBJ2-2; a possible D gene is TRBD1 (6 bases). The V end lost 4 bases, the J end lost 1 base, and 14 bases lay between the germline ends. The CDR3 has 16 amino acids. CDR1 is SGHRS and CDR2 is YFSETQ in the germline V gene. The CDR3: CASSRAGQLNTGELFF. The DNA of the CDR3 is TGCGCCAGCAGCCGCGCTGGACAGCTGAACACCGGGGAGCTGTTTTTT. Complete variable domain (other parts from reference TRBV5-1 and TRBJ2-2): KAGVTQTPRYLIKTRGQQVTLSCSPISGHRSVSWYQQTPGQGLQFLFEYFSETQRNKGNFPGRFSGRQFSNSRSEMNVSTLELGDSALYLCASSRAGQLNTGELFFGEGSRLTVL.

The chain uses TRBV6-6 and TRBJ1-5; 7 bases match TRBD1. CDR3 length: 12 amino acids. Germline-derived CDR1 and CDR2 are MNHNY and SVGAGI (reference sequence). Losses at the gene ends were 3 bases for V and 14 bases for J; bases not matched to a gene: 7. For the CDR3, the DNA is TGTGCCAGCAGTTATGCCGGGACAGAGGAGCATTTT. Its translation is CASSYAGTEEHF.

This chain connects TRBV6-4 to TRBJ1-5; possibly TRBD1 for D (5 bases). The CDR3 is 14 residues long. Germline CDR1 is MRHNA and CDR2 is SNTAGT. Trimming removed 0 bases from V and 3 bases from J, with 6 bases in between. CDR3 sequence (DNA): TGTGCCAGCAGTGACTCAGGGGCCAATCAGCCCCAGCATTTT. Translation: CASSDSGANQPQHF.

Points on this clone: One end of the junction fails to match germline, which may point to a read error. This CDR3 is also generated by other DNA sequences in the sample. CDR3 in DNA: TGTGCCAGCAGCCTAGCCCCCCAGGCCCCCTACGAGCAGTACTTC. Protein sequence: CASSLAPQAPYEQYF. The chain recombines TRBV7-2 with TRBJ2-7; a possible D gene is TRBD2 (5 bases). This CDR3 is 15 amino acids long. The germline CDR1 and CDR2 sequences are SGHTA and FQGNSA.

J is TRBJ1-1 and V is TRBV28, with D possibly matching TRBD1 (5 bases). In germline, CDR1 is MDHEN, CDR2 SYDVKM. V lost 3 bases and J 4 bases, leaving 18 bases between the germline ends. The CDR3 is made up of 16 amino acids. CDR3 sequence: CASSFWGGSRGTEAFF. In DNA, the CDR3 is TGTGCCAGCAGTTTCTGGGGGGGATCTCGGGGCACTGAAGCTTTCTTT.

This clone showed up just a few times. The chain has TRBV6-1 and TRBJ1-1, with TRBD1 matching over 7 bases. The CDR3 is 13 residues long. The V segment lost 10 bases and the J segment 4 bases; nucleotides outside the gene matches: 9. In germline, CDR1 is MNHNS, CDR2 SASEGT. CDR3 nucleotide sequence: TGTGCCACCCGAGACAGGGCTGTCACTGAAGCTTTCTTT. It specifies CATRDRAVTEAFF.

The genes are TRBV5-6 and TRBJ2-6, with 7 bases identical to TRBD1. Germline CDR1 SGHDT, CDR2 YYEEEE. This CDR3 has 17 residues. V trimming: 3 bases; J trimming: 2 bases; junction bases outside the gene matches: 8. The CDR3 spells CASSSRTGLAGANVLTF. The CDR3 nucleotides are TGTGCCAGCAGCTCACGGACAGGACTTGCTGGGGCCAACGTCCTGACTTTC.

The chain employs TRBV13 and TRBJ2-7; tentative D call: TRBD1 (5 bases). The CDR3 has 12 amino acids. CDR1 and CDR2 from the germline V gene are PRHDT and FYEKMQ (reference sequence). V was cut by 6 bases and J by 7 bases, with 13 bases left in between. The CDR3 loop reads CASRSVGREQYF. For the CDR3, the DNA is TGTGCCAGCAGATCCGTGGGGCGGGAGCAGTACTTC.

The gene calls are TRBV4-1 and TRBJ1-3; D remains unclear. This CDR3 region has 15 residues. Germline V CDR1 and CDR2: MGHRA, YSYEKL. The germline V and J ends were trimmed by 0 bases and 0 bases, with 6 bases remaining between them. CDR3 sequence reads: CASSQEASSGNTIYF. Here the CDR3 DNA reads TGCGCCAGCAGCCAAGAGGCCAGCTCTGGAAACACCATATATTTT.

In its sample, this clone was seen once. V usage is TRBV4-3 and J usage is TRBJ1-1; 9 bases fit TRBD1. Germline values: CDR1 LGHNA, CDR2 YSLEER. The CDR3 consists of 15 residues. J lost 4 bases, V lost 3 bases, and 6 bases had no gene match. The CDR3 region is CASSQGQGRTTEAFF. In DNA form, the CDR3 reads TGCGCCAGCAGCCAGGGACAGGGTCGGACCACTGAAGCTTTCTTT.

In this sample, this clone turned up once. The gene calls are TRBV28 and TRBJ1-1; tentative D call: TRBD1 (5 bases). The germline V and J ends were trimmed by 7 bases and 11 bases, with 17 bases remaining between them. The CDR3 contains 12 residues. In germline, CDR1 is MDHEN, CDR2 SYDVKM. The CDR3: CASIVPQGRAFF. As DNA, the CDR3 is TGTGCCAGCATCGTTCCCCAGGGTCGTGCTTTCTTT.

The rearrangement joins TRBV5-4 to TRBJ2-5; 7 positions match TRBD2. Germline CDR1 and CDR2: SGHNT and YYREEE (reference sequence). The CDR3 runs to 15 residues. Losses at the gene ends were 4 bases for V and 5 bases for J; bases not matched to a gene: 11. The CDR3 protein is CASSAVTGGGETQYF. CDR3 DNA: TGTGCCAGCAGCGCCGTAACGGGAGGAGGTGAGACCCAGTACTTC.

The chain links TRBV5-1 to TRBJ2-3; D is undetermined. The germline V gene has CDR1 SGHRS and CDR2 YFSETQ. Trimming removed 4 bases from V and 0 bases from J, with 12 bases in between. The CDR3 is 15 amino acids. The CDR3 bases are TGCGCCAGCAGCCTGGGTCCCACTAGCACAGATACGCAGTATTTT. It encodes CASSLGPTSTDTQYF.

The chain employs TRBV10-2 and TRBJ2-5, with D perhaps TRBD1 (6 bases). The CDR3 is 14 amino acids. Trimming removed 5 bases from V and 0 bases from J, with 10 bases in between. Germline V gene data show CDR1 as WSHSY and CDR2 as SAAADI. CDR3 coding DNA: TGCGCCAGCAGTCTACAGGGTTACCAAGAGACCCAGTACTTC. Translated: CASSLQGYQETQYF.

The chain links TRBV9 to TRBJ2-2, with D possibly being TRBD1 (5 bases). Between the trimmed V and J ends, which lost 3 bases and 7 bases, there was a span of 13 bases. Germline CDR1 reads SGDLS; CDR2 reads YYNGEE. This CDR3 is 14 amino acids long. CDR3 amino acids: CASSAHTGRGELFF. The CDR3 bases are TGTGCCAGCAGCGCCCATACAGGACGCGGGGAGCTGTTTTTT.

Written as DNA, the CDR3 is TGTGCCAGCATGATACGGACTAGCGCTACAGATACGCAGTATTTT. The encoded protein is CASMIRTSATDTQYF. The genes are TRBV5-4 and TRBJ2-3, with 9 bases aligning to TRBD2. V lost 6 bases to trimming and J lost 3 bases; unmatched junction nucleotides: 8. This CDR3 has 15 amino acids. CDR1 and CDR2 (germline): SGHNT, YYREEE (reference sequence).